Each of the 7 T cell receptor beta chains below was sequenced from the same sample in a study of blood T cells in healthy people across ages. Primed by a sample-barcoded 5' primer and a J-beta primer mix, a second PCR proceeded for 7 to 11 cycles. Each CDR3 protein gets one entry after TCRdb re-called the 5' RACE reads with MiXCR. The sample contains hundreds of thousands of distinct CDR3 sequences, 35% to 50% of which appear only once. Sequencing used blood. The receptors come from a man older than 75 in good health.

This chain joins TRBV20-1 and TRBJ2-6, with D maybe TRBD1 (5 bases). Germline lookup yields CDR1 DFQATT and CDR2 SNEGSKA (reference sequence). V lost 0 bases to trimming and J lost 2 bases, with 8 bases between them. The CDR3 consists of 15 residues. The CDR3 DNA is TGCAGTGCTAGAGAAACAGGTACTGGGGCCAACGTCCTGACTTTC. This sequence encodes CSARETGTGANVLTF.

The J gene is TRBJ1-5, the V gene TRBV5-1; D remains unclear. Trimming stripped 4 bases from V and 0 bases from J, with 11 bases between. The CDR3 consists of 15 residues. Germline lookup yields CDR1 SGHRS and CDR2 YFSETQ. The CDR3 reads CASSIGGNSNQPQHF. The CDR3 region has the DNA TGCGCCAGCAGCATCGGCGGTAATAGCAATCAGCCCCAGCATTTT.

V and J are TRBV7-9 and TRBJ2-5; TRBD1 is a possible D gene (6 bases). Germline CDR1 reads SEHNR; CDR2 reads FQNEAQ (reference sequence). The V end was cut by 5 bases, the J end by 11 bases, with 24 bases between. The CDR3 spans 15 residues. Here the CDR3 DNA reads TGTGCCAGCAGCCCTTGGGGGCAGAGTGGCAATGAGCAGTACTTC. Its translation is CASSPWGQSGNEQYF.

The rearrangement links TRBV7-2 to TRBJ2-5; 13 positions agree with TRBD2. The CDR3 covers 17 residues. The V segment lost 10 bases and the J segment 2 bases; nucleotides outside the gene matches: 13. Germline V gene lookup returns CDR1 SGHTA and CDR2 FQGNSA. The CDR3, as DNA: TGTGCCAACAGTCCGAATGGACTAGCGGGAGAGCAAGAGACCCAGTACTTC. It specifies CANSPNGLAGEQETQYF.

The chain joins TRBV19 to TRBJ2-1; 7 bases are shared with TRBD2. There are 18 residues in the CDR3. The V gene end was trimmed by 1 base and the J gene end by 3 bases; junction bases not matched to a gene: 12. Germline V CDR1 and CDR2: LNHDA, SQIVND (reference sequence). The CDR3 DNA is TGTGCCAGTAGTATAGTGTCTAGCGGCCCTTTCAACTACAATGAGCAGTTCTTC. Translating it yields CASSIVSSGPFNYNEQFF.

This chain uses TRBV11-2 with TRBJ1-2, with D tentatively TRBD1 (5 bases). Deletions cut 6 bases from V and 5 bases from J, with 16 bases between. The CDR3 has 14 amino acids. Per germline, CDR1 SGHAT and CDR2 FQNNGV. The CDR3 DNA follows: TGTGCCAGCAGTTCACTCGTGGGGCGGTATGGCTACACCTTC. Translating gives CASSSLVGRYGYTF.

This clonotype has at least ten counts. The chain carries TRBV12-3 or TRBV12-4 and TRBJ2-1, with 11 bases aligning to TRBD2. The CDR3 sequence is 16 residues long. The V segment lost 5 bases and the J segment 9 bases; nucleotides outside the gene matches: 12. The CDR3 loop is CASSRQSGTSGLEQFF. Written as DNA, the CDR3 is TGTGCCAGCAGTCGACAAAGCGGGACTAGCGGTCTTGAGCAGTTCTTC.